This T cell receptor (beta chain) emerged from a study of PD-1 blockade in mismatch repair-deficient tumors. Repertoires were generated with immunoSEQ multiplex PCR, while TCRdb's copy carries only in-frame clones and drops some. The sample consists of tens of thousands of clones, around 80% of them appearing once. With V trimmed by 4 bases and J by 9 bases, 12 bases remained unmatched. This CDR3 comprises 15 residues. In germline, CDR1 is MRHNA, CDR2 SNTAGT. The sample in question was peripheral blood, obtained 12 weeks after starting pembrolizumab. This chain connects TRBV6-4 to TRBJ2-1; 7 nucleotides line up with TRBD1. The origin of this receptor is an adult with mismatch repair-deficient cancer. The CDR3 DNA reads TGTGCCAGCAGTGGGACAGGAGGCGACGTTTCTGAGCAGTTCTTC. It encodes CASSGTGGDVSEQFF.